This TCR beta chain was documented in a study of T cell repertoires in cytomegalovirus infection. Study-wide context: Signatures in public TCR beta sequences pointed to both CMV infection and matching HLA type.

One entry per CDR3 protein, called by TCRdb with MiXCR from the reads. The repertoire holds roughly 600,000 distinct CDR3 sequences, with less than 25% as singletons. The study, taken as a whole, reports: Dominant in the ex vivo response were TCR beta clonotypes restricted by HLA-C and specific for CMV.

Trimming shortened V by 2 bases and J by 2 bases, and 16 bases separated the two germline ends. The length of the CDR3 is 16 residues. The germline CDR1 and CDR2 sequences are MNHEY and SVGEGT. A remark on this clonotype: Its specificity is unknown.

The origin of this receptor is a human donor in good health (CMV status not recorded). Some clones in this sample may be carry-over from other donors' samples. The J gene is TRBJ2-7, the V gene TRBV6-2 or TRBV6-3; D may be TRBD2 (6 bases). The specimen was CD8+ T cells from PBMCs. In DNA, the CDR3 is TGTGCCAGCAGTTACGGTTTACTAGCTCTGCCCTACGAGCAGTACGTC. Its protein product is CASSYGLLALPYEQYV.